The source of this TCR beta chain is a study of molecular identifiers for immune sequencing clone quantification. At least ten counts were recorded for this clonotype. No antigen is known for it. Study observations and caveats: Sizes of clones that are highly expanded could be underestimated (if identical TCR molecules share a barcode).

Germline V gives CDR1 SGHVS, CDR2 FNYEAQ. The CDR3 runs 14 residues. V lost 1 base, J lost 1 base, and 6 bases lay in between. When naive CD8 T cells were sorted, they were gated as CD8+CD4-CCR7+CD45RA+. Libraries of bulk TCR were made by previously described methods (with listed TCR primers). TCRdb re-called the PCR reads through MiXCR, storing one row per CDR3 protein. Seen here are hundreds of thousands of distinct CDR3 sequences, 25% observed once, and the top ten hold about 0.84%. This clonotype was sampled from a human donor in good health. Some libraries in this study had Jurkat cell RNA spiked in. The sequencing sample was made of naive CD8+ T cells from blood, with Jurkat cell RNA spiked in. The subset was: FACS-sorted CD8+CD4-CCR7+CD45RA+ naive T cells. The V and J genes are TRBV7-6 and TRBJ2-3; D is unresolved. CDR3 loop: CASSLGMGTDTQYF. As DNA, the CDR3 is TGTGCCAGCAGCTTAGGGATGGGCACAGATACGCAGTATTTT.